This T cell receptor beta chain was captured in a study of shared clonotypes between healthy human individuals. Method: immunoSEQ multiplex PCR; TCRdb's copy keeps in-frame clones and lacks some. The sample shows about 680,000 clones, about 90% of them seen only once. Terminally differentiated effector memory CD45RA+ cells were excluded from the naive CD8 cells, which were CD45RO-negative and positively selected for CCR7. CDR1 is ENHRY, CDR2 SYGVKD, per germline. The CDR3 has 17 residues. The J segment lost 2 bases and the V segment lost 2 bases, leaving 9 bases of the junction unmatched. The chain has TRBV10-3 and TRBJ1-2, with 9 bases fitting TRBD1. Material for sequencing was naive CD8+ T cells sorted from blood. This sequence was found in a man aged 25-45 years in good health. CDR3 sequence: CAISEEYPGTGNYGYTF. CDR3 nucleotide sequence: TGTGCCATCAGTGAGGAGTACCCCGGGACAGGGAACTATGGCTACACCTTC.